The clone carrying this T cell receptor beta chain appeared once. This sample is part of a study of blood T cell repertoires in COVID-19. The table came from immunoSEQ multiplex PCR; TCRdb's copy has only in-frame clones and leaves some out. The top ten hold over 8% of the sample, which has hundreds of thousands of clones, roughly 80% seen once. CDR1 and CDR2 (germline): PRHDT, FYEKMQ (reference sequence). Trimming took off 7 bases at V and 0 bases at J, with 13 bases between the two ends. There are 15 residues in the CDR3. This sequence originates from a woman of 80 years or more with acute or convalescent COVID-19. V gene TRBV13 combines with J gene TRBJ2-1; no firm D call. Sequenced material: peripheral blood. The CDR3 nucleotides read TGTGCCAGCACCCGCCCACCCAGCTCCTACAATGAGCAGTTCTTC. It translates to CASTRPPSSYNEQFF.